This TCR beta chain was obtained from a study of T cell responses to AZD1222 COVID-19 vaccine. The junction had 3 bases not matched to a gene; V was cut back by 2 bases and J by 5 bases. Germline values: CDR1 LGHDT, CDR2 YNNKEL (reference sequence). CDR3 size: 15 residues. On this clone itself: Its antigen is unknown.

Overall study findings and caveats: Increases in Spike-specific TCR breadth and depth were seen after two AZD1222 doses. Donor demographics were predominantly white British with a female majority; clonal diversity may be underestimated.

Data came from immunoSEQ multiplex PCR; TCRdb stores just in-frame clones and leaves some out. The sample gives some 87,000 clones, around 91% of which show up once; around 5.5% is in the top ten. The sequence was obtained from an adult in good health. V and J are TRBV3-1 (or the pseudogene TRBV3-2) and TRBJ1-6; 7 nucleotides agree with TRBD1. The input for sequencing was peripheral blood, taken on day 0 of MenACWY control vaccination. The CDR3: CASSQQTGNNSPLHF. DNA of the CDR3: TGTGCCAGCAGCCAACAGACAGGGAATAATTCACCCCTCCACTTT.